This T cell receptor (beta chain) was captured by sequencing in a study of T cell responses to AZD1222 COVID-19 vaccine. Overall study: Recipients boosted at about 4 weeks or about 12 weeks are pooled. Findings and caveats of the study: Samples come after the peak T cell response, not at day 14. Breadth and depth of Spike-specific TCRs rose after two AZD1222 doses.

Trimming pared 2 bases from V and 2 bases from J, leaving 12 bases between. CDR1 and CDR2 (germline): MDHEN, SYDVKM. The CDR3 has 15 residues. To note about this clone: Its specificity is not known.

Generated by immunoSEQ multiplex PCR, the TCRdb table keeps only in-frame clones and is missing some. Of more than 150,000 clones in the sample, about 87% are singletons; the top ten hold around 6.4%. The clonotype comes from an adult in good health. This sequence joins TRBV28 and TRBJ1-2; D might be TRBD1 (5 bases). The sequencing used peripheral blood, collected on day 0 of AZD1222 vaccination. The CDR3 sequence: CASSLPGALNYGYTF. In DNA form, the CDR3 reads TGTGCCAGCAGTTTACCCGGGGCACTGAACTATGGCTACACCTTC.